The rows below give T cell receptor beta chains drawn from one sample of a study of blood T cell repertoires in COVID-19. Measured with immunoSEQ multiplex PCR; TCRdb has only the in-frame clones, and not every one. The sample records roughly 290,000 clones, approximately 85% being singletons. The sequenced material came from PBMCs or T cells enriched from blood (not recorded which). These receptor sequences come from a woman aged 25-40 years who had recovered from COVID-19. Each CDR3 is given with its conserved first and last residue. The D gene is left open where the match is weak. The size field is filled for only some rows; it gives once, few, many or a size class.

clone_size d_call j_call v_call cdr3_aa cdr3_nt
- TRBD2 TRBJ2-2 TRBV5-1 CASSSERGAFTGELFF TGCGCCAGCAGCTCCGAGCGGGGGGCCTTCACCGGGGAGCTGTTTTTT
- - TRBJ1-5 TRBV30 CAWSSTGTDQPQHF TGTGCCTGGAGTAGTACGGGAACCGATCAGCCCCAGCATTTT
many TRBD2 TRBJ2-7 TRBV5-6 CASSRGLAGVSSYEQYF TGTGCCAGCAGCCGAGGACTAGCGGGAGTGAGTTCCTACGAGCAGTACTTC
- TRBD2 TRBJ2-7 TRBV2 CASSATSGGAYEQYF TGTGCCAGCAGTGCCACTAGCGGGGGGGCCTACGAGCAGTACTTC
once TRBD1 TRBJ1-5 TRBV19 CASSTQQGANQPQHF TGTGCCAGTAGTACCCAACAGGGGGCGAATCAGCCCCAGCATTTT
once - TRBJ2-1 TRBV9 CASSPEVGWNEQFF TGTGCCAGCAGCCCAGAGGTTGGTTGGAATGAGCAGTTCTTC
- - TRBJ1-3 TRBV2 CASSATGNSGNTIYF TGTGCCAGCAGCGCGACAGGCAACTCTGGAAACACCATATATTTT
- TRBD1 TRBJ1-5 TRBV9 CARTPGQGANQPQHF TGTGCCAGGACGCCGGGACAGGGGGCGAACCAGCCCCAGCATTTT
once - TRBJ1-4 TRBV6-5 CASSYSEATNEKLFF TGTGCCAGCAGTTACTCGGAGGCAACTAATGAAAAACTGTTTTTT
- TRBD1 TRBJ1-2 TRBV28 CASSASGTGHYGYTF TGTGCCAGCAGTGCCTCCGGGACAGGGCACTATGGCTACACCTTC
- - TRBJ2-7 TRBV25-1 CASRRGGDYEQYF TGTGCCAGCAGACGAGGCGGTGACTACGAGCAGTACTTC
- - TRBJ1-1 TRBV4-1 CASRGEGRTEAFF TGCGCCAGCAGAGGGGAAGGGCGTACTGAAGCTTTCTTT
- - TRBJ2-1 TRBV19 CASRGGNNEQFF TGTGCCAGTCGAGGAGGGAACAATGAGCAGTTCTTC
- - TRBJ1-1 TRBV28 CASRRETGGVEAFF TGTGCCAGCAGGAGAGAGACAGGAGGAGTTGAAGCTTTCTTT
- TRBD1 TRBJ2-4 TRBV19 CATHDYRGKNIQYF TGTGCCACTCACGATTACAGGGGCAAAAACATTCAGTACTTC
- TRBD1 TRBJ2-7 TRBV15 CATSRTYPGQGAREQYF TGTGCCACCAGCAGAACCTACCCGGGACAGGGGGCCAGGGAGCAGTACTTC
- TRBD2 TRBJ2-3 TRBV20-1 CSASLGGDTDTQYF TGCAGTGCTAGTTTGGGAGGGGACACAGATACGCAGTATTTT
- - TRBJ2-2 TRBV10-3 CAISELGRGELFF TGTGCCATCAGTGAACTTGGTCGCGGGGAGCTGTTTTTT
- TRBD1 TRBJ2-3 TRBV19 CASRDRLHTDTQYF TGTGCCAGTAGGGACAGGCTACACACAGATACGCAGTATTTT
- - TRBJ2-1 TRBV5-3 CARSLDSLTLNEQFF TGTGCCAGAAGCTTGGACAGCCTTACTCTCAATGAGCAGTTCTTC
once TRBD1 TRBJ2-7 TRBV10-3 CAIRQPGQNPYEQYF TGTGCCATCAGACAACCGGGACAGAACCCCTACGAGCAGTACTTC
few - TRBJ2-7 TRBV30 CAWSGTPFRGVTPYEQYF TGTGCCTGGAGTGGAACTCCTTTCAGGGGGGTTACGCCCTACGAGCAGTACTTC
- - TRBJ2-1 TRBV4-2 CASSQDGGSYNEQFF TGTGCCAGCAGCCAAGACGGGGGCTCCTACAATGAGCAGTTCTTC
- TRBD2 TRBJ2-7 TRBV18 CASSQGLAQYEQYF TGTGCCAGCTCCCAAGGACTAGCTCAATACGAGCAGTACTTC
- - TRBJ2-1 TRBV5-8 CASSLGAGTYNEQFF TGTGCCAGCAGCTTGGGGGCAGGAACCTACAATGAGCAGTTCTTC
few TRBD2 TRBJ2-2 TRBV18 CASLDFGLATFRGELFF TGTGCCAGCCTCGACTTTGGACTAGCGACCTTCCGCGGGGAGCTGTTTTTT
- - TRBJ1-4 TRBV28 CASKSGSYNEKLFF TGTGCCAGCAAATCCGGGAGCTACAATGAAAAACTGTTTTTT
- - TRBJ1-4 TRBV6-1 CASSEAQGSANEKLFF TGTGCCAGCAGTGAAGCGCAGGGCTCGGCTAATGAAAAACTGTTTTTT
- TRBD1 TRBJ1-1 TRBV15 CATSRMGDRGDFF TGTGCCACCAGCAGAATGGGGGACAGGGGGGATTTCTTT
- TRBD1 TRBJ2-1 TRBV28 CASRRRDRGYNEQFF TGTGCCAGCCGTAGAAGGGACAGGGGATACAATGAGCAGTTCTTC
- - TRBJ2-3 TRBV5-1 CASRSRDTQYF TGCGCCAGCAGGTCGAGGGATACGCAGTATTTT
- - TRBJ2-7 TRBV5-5 CASSLVGSVTEQYF TGTGCCAGCAGCCTCGTCGGGAGCGTCACCGAGCAGTACTTC
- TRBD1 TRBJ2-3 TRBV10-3 CAIRTDRADRSTDTQYF TGTGCCATCAGGACGGACAGGGCGGACCGATCCACAGATACGCAGTATTTT
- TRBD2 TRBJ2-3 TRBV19 CASSIDLGTSGRSDTQYF TGTGCCAGTAGTATAGACCTTGGGACTAGCGGGAGATCAGATACGCAGTATTTT
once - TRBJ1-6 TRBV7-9 CASSLGGGAYSPLHF TGTGCCAGCAGCTTAGGTGGGGGGGCGTATTCACCCCTCCACTTT
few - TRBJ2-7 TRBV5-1 CASSSTLYEQYF TGCGCCAGCAGCTCGACTCTCTACGAGCAGTACTTC
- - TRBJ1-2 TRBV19 CASSITGHQYGYTF TGTGCCAGTAGTATAACTGGACACCAATATGGCTACACCTTC
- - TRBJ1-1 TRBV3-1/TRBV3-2 CASSPRGSLNTEAFF TGTGCCAGCAGCCCCCGAGGCAGTCTGAACACTGAAGCTTTCTTT
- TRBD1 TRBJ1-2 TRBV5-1 CASSFRTGGNYGYTF TGCGCCAGCAGCTTCCGGACAGGGGGCAACTATGGCTACACCTTC
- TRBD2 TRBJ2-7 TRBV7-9 CASSTPGGGLAGGERSYEQYF TGTGCCAGCAGCACCCCCGGGGGGGGACTAGCGGGAGGTGAACGCTCCTACGAGCAGTACTTC
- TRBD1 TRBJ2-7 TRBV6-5 CASRAGTGLSYEQYF TGTGCCAGCAGGGCCGGGACAGGGCTATCCTACGAGCAGTACTTC
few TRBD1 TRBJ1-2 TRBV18 CASSLDRHYGYTF TGTGCCAGCTCACTGGACAGGCACTATGGCTACACCTTC
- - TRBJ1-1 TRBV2 CASSEARVRGNTEAFF TGTGCCAGCAGTGAAGCGCGAGTTAGGGGGAACACTGAAGCTTTCTTT
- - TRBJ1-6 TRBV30 CAFRGYNSPLHF TGTGCCTTCAGGGGCTATAATTCACCCCTCCACTTT